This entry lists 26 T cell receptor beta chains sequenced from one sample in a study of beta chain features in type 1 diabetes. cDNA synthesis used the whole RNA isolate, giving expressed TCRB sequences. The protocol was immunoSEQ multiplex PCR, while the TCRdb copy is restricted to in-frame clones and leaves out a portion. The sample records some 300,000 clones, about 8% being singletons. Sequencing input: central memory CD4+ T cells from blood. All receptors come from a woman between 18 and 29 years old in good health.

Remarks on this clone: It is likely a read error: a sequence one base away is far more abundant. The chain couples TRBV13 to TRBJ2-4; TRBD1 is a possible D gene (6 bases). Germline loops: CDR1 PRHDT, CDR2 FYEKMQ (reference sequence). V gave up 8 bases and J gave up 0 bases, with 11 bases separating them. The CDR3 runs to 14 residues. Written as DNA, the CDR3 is TGTGCCAGCGGATGGGGGCTAGCCAAAAACATTCAGTACTTC. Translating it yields CASGWGLAKNIQYF.

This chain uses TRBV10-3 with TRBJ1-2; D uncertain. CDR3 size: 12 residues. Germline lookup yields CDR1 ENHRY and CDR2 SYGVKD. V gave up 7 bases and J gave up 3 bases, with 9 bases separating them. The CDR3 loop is CAIKGQDYGYTF. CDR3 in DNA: TGTGCCATCAAAGGCCAGGACTATGGCTACACCTTC.

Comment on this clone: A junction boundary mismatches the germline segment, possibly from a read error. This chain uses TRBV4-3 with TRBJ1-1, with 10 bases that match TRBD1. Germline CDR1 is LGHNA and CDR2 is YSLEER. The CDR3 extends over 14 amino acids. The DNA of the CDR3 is TGCGCCAGCAGCCAAGATGACAGGGGGCGCAGTTCGGACTTT. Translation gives CASSQDDRGRSSDF.

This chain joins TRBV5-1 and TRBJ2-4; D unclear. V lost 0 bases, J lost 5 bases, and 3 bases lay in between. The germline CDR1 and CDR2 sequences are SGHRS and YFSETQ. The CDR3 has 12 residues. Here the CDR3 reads CASSLDENIQYF. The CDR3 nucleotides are TGCGCCAGCAGCTTGGATGAAAACATTCAGTACTTC.

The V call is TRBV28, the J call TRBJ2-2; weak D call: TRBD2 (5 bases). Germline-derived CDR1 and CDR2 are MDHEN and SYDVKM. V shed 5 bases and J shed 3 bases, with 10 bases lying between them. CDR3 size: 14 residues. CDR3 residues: CASSTAGDTGELFF. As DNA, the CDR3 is TGTGCCAGCAGTACGGCCGGGGACACCGGGGAGCTGTTTTTT.

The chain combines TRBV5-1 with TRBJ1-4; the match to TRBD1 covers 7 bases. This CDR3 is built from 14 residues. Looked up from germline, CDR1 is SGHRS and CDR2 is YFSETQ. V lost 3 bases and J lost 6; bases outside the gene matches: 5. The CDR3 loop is CASSSQGFDEKLFF. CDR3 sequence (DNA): TGCGCCAGCAGCTCACAGGGGTTTGATGAAAAACTGTTTTTT.

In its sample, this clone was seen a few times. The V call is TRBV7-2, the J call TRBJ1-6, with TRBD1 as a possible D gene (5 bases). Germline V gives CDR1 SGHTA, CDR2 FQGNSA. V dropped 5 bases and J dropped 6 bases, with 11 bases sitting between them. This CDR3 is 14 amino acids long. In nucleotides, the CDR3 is TGTGCCAGCAGCCCGTGGGGACTTAATTCACCCCTCCACTTT. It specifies CASSPWGLNSPLHF.

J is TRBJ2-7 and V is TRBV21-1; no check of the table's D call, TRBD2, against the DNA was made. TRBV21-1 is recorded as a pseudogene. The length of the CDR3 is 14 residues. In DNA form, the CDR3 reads TGTGCCAGCGTGGATAGGAACGGGACCTACGAGCAGTACTTC. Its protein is CASVDRNGTYEQYF.

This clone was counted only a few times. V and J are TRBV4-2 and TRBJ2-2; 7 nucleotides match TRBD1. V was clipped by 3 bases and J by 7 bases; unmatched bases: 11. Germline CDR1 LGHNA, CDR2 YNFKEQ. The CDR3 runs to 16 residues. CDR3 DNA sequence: TGTGCCAGCAGCCAGGCGACAGGGATAAATCTCGGGGAGCTGTTTTTT. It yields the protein CASSQATGINLGELFF.

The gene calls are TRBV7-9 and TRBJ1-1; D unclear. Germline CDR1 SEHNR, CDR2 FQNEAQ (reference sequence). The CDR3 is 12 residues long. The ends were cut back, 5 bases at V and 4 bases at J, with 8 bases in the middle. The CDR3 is CASSLMATEAFF. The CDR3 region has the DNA TGTGCCAGCAGCCTAATGGCCACTGAAGCTTTCTTT.

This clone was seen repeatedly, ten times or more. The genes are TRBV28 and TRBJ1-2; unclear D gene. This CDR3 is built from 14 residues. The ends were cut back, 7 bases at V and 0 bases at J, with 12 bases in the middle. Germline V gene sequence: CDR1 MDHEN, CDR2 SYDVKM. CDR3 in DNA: TGTGCCAGCACCCCCCTGAGGCCTAACTATGGCTACACCTTC. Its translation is CASTPLRPNYGYTF.

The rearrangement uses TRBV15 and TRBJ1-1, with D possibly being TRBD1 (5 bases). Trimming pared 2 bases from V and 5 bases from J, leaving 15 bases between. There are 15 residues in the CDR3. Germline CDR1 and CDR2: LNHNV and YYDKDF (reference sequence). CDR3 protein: CATSRKGPGQTEAFF. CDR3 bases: TGTGCCACCAGCAGAAAGGGGCCAGGGCAAACTGAAGCTTTCTTT.

CDR3 protein: CASRNLDGIDTQYF. In DNA form, the CDR3 reads TGTGCCAGCAGAAACCTAGATGGCATAGATACGCAGTATTTT. The genes are TRBV28 and TRBJ2-3; D call uncertain. The germline V and J ends were trimmed by 6 bases and 5 bases, with 15 bases remaining between them. CDR1 MDHEN and CDR2 SYDVKM come from the germline V gene. The CDR3 has 14 amino acids.

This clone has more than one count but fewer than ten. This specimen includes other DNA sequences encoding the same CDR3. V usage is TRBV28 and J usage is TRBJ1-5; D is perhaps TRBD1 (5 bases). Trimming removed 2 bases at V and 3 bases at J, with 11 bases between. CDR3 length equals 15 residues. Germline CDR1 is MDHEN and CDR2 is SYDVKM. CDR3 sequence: CASSLAGSYNQPQHF. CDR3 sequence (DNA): TGTGCCAGCAGTTTAGCAGGGTCTTACAATCAGCCCCAGCATTTT. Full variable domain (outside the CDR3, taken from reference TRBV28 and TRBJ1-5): DVKVTQSSRYLVKRTGEKVFLECVQDMDHENMFWYRQDPGLGLRLIYFSYDVKMKEKGDIPEGYSVSREKKERFSLILESASTNQTSMYLCASSLAGSYNQPQHFGDGTRLSIL.

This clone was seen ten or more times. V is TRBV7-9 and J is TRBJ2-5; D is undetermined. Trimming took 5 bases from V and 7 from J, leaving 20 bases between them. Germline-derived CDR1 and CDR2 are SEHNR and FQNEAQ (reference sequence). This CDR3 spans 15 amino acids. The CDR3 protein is CASSQDITRGVTQYF. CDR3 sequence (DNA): TGTGCCAGCAGCCAAGATATCACCCGTGGTGTGACCCAGTACTTC. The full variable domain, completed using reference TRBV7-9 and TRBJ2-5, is DTGVSQNPRHKITKRGQNVTFRCDPISEHNRLYWYRQTLGQGPEFLTYFQNEAQLEKSRLLSDRFSAERPKGSFSTLEIQRTEQGDSAMYLCASSQDITRGVTQYFGPGTRLLVL.

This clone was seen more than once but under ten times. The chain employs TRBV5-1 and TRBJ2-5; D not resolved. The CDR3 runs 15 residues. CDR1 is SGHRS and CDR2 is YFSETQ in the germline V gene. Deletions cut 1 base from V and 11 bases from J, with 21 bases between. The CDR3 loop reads CASSLSASYLAEQYF. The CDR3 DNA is TGCGCCAGCAGCTTGTCAGCCAGTTACCTCGCGGAGCAGTACTTC.

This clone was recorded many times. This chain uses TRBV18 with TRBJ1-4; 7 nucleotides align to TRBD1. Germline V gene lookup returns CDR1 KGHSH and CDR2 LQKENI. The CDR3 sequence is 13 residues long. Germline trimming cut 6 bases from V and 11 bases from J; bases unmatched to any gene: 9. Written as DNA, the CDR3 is TGTGCCAGCTCGGGACAGTCTCCTGGGAAACTGTTTTTT. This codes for CASSGQSPGKLFF.

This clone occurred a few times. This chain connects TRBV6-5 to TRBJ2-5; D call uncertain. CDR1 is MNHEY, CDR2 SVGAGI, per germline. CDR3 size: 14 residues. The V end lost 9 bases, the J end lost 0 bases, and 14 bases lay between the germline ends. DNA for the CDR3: TGTGCCAGTGCGGAAACATGGCACCAAGAGACCCAGTACTTC. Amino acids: CASAETWHQETQYF.

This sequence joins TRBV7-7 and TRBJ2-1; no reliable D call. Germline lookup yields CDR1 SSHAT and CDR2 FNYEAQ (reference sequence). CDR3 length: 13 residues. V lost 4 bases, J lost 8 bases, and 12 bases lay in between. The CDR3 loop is CASSSSSGYEQFF. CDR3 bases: TGTGCCAGCAGCTCTTCATCGGGTTATGAGCAGTTCTTC.

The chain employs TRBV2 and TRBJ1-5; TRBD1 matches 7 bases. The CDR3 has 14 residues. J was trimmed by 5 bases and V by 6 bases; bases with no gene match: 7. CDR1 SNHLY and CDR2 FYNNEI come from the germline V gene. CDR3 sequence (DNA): TGTGCCAGCAGCCAAACAGGGGTTTATCAGCCCCAGCATTTT. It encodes CASSQTGVYQPQHF.

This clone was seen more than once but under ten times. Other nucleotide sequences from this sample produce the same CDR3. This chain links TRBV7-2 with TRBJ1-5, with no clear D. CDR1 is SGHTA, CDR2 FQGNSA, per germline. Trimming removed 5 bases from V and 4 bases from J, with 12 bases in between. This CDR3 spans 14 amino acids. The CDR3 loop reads CASSPSRDNQPQHF. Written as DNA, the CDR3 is TGTGCCAGCAGCCCATCGAGAGATAATCAGCCCCAGCATTTT.

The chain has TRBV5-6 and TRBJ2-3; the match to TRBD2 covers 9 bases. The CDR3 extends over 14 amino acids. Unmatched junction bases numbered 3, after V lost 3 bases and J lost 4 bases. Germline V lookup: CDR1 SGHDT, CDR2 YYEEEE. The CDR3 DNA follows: TGTGCCAGCAGCTCCCGGACTAGCGCAGATACGCAGTATTTT. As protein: CASSSRTSADTQYF. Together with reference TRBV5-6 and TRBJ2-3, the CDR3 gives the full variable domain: DAGVTQSPTHLIKTRGQQVTLRCSPKSGHDTVSWYQQALGQGPQFIFQYYEEEERQRGNFPDRFSGHQFPNYSSELNVNALLLGDSALYLCASSSRTSADTQYFGPGTRLTVL.

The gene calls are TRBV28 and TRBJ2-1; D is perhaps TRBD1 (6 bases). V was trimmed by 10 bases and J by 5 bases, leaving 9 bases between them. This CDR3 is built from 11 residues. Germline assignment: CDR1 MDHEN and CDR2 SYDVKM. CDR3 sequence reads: CATGTNNEQFF. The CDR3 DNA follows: TGTGCCACGGGGACAAACAATGAGCAGTTCTTC.

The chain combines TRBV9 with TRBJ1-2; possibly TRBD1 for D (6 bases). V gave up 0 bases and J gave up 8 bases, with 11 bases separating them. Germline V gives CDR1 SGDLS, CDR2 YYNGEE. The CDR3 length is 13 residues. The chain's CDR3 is CASSVAQGAGYTF. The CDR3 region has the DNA TGTGCCAGCAGCGTAGCACAGGGTGCGGGCTACACCTTC.

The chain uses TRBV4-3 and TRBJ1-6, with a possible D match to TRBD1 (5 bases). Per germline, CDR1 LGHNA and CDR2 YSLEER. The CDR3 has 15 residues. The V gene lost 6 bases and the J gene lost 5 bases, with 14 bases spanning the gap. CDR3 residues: CASRLVGLDNSPLHF. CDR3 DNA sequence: TGCGCCAGCAGATTAGTGGGGCTAGATAATTCACCCCTCCACTTT.

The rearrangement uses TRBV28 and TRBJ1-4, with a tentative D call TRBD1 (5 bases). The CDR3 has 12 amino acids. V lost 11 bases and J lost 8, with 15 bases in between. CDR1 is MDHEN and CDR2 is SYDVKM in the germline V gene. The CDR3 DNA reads TGTGCCCACGGCGGGGGTCAGGAAAAACTGTTTTTT. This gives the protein CAHGGGQEKLFF.